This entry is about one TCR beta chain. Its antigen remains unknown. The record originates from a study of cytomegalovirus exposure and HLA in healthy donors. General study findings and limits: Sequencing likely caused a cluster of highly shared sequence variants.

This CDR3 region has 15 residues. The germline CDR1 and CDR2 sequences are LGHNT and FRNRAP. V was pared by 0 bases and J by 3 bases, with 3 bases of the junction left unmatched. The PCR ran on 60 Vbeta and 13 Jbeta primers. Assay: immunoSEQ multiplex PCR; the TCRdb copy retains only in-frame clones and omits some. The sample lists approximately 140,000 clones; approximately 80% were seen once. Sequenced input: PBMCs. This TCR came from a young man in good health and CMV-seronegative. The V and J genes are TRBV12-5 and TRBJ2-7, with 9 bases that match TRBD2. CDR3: CASGLVLAGNYEQYF. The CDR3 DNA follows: TGTGCTAGTGGTTTGGTTCTAGCGGGGAACTACGAGCAGTACTTC.